This T cell receptor (beta chain) emerged from a study of T cells in Graves' hyperthyroidism and ophthalmopathy. Points from the study as a whole: The model foresaw ophthalmopathy a median approximately 6.3 months prior to onset. Most thyroid clonotypes with frequency above 0.001 were detected in blood.

The source material, RNA transcripts, was used to amplify TCR beta CDR3 regions. The HTBI primer set served for first-round RT-PCR of the TCR CDR3. TCRdb called the multiplex PCR reads again in MiXCR, with one record for every CDR3 protein. This sample has some 300,000 distinct CDR3 sequences, with roughly 19% found just once. Many counts were recorded for this clonotype. As yet, its antigen is unknown. A roughly 9.1 ml volume of fresh peripheral blood provided the PBMCs. This clonotype was obtained from a man between 50 and 59 years old with Graves' ophthalmopathy. Source material: blood.

The CDR3 coding sequence is TGTGCCAGCAGTGAAGCGCTTTGGGATGCCAAAAACATTCAGTACTTC. Its translation: CASSEALWDAKNIQYF. This chain joins TRBV2 and TRBJ2-4, with D unresolved. Trimming took 0 bases from V and 1 from J, leaving 10 bases between them. Germline V gene lookup returns CDR1 SNHLY and CDR2 FYNNEI. The CDR3 has 16 amino acids.